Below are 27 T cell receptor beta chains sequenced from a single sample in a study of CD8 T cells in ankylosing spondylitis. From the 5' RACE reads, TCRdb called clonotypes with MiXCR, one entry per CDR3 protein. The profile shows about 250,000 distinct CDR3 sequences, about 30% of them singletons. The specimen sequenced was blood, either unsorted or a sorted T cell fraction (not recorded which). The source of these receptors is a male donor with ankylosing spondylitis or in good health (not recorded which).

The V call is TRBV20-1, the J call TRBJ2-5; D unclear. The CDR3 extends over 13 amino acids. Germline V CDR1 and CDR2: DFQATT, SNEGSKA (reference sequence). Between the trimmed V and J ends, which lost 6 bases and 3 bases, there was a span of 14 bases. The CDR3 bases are TGCAGTGCCCTACGGACCTTCAAAGAGACCCAGTACTTC. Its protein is CSALRTFKETQYF.

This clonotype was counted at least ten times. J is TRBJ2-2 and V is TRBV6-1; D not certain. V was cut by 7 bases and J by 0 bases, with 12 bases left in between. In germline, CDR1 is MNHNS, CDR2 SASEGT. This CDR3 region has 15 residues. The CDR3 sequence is CASTRLAANTGELFF. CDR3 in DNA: TGTGCCAGCACCAGGCTGGCGGCGAACACCGGGGAGCTGTTTTTT.

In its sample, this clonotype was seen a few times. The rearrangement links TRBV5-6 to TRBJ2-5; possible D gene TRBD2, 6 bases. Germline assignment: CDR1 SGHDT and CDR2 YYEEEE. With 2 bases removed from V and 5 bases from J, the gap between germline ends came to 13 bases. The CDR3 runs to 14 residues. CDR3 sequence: CASSFRLGRETQYF. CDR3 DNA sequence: TGTGCCAGCAGCTTCCGGCTAGGGAGGGAGACCCAGTACTTC.

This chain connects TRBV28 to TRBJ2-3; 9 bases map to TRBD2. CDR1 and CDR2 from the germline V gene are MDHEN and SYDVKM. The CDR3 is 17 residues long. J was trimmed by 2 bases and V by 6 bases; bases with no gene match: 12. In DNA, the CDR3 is TGTGCCAGCAGCGATATAAGCGGGGGGCCCCACACAGATACGCAGTATTTT. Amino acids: CASSDISGGPHTDTQYF.

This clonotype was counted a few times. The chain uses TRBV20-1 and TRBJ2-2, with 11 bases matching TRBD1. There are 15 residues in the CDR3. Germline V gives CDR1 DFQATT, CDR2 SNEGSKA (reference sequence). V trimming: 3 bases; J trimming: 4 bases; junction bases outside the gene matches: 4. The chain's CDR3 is CSARGGTGGTGELFF. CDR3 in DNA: TGCAGTGCTAGGGGGGGGACAGGGGGCACCGGGGAGCTGTTTTTT.

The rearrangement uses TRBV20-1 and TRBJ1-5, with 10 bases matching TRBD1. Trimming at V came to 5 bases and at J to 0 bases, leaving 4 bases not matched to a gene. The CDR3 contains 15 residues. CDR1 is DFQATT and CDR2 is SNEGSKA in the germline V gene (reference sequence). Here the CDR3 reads CSAGQGVYSNQPQHF. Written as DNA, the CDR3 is TGCAGTGCTGGACAGGGGGTATATAGCAATCAGCCCCAGCATTTT.

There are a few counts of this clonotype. CDR3 sequence (DNA): TGTGCCAGCAGTTTCCGGACCGGGCAGGGGAGTCAGCCCCAGCATTTT. Its translation: CASSFRTGQGSQPQHF. V and J are TRBV12-3 or TRBV12-4 and TRBJ1-5; D is possibly TRBD1 (6 bases). The CDR3 is made up of 16 amino acids. V was clipped by 3 bases and J by 6 bases, with 18 bases between them.

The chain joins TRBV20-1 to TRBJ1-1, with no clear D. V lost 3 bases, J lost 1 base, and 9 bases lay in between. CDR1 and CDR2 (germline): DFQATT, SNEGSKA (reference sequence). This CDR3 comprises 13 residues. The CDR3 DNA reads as TGCAGTGCTAGGGGTCAATGGAACACTGAAGCTTTCTTT. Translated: CSARGQWNTEAFF.

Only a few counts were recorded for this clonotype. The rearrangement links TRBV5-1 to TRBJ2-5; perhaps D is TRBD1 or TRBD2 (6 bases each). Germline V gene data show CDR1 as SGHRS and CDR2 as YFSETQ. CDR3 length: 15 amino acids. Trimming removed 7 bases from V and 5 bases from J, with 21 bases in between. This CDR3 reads CASGTSGELGETQYF. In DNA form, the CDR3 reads TGCGCCAGCGGGACTTCAGGGGAGCTTGGGGAGACCCAGTACTTC.

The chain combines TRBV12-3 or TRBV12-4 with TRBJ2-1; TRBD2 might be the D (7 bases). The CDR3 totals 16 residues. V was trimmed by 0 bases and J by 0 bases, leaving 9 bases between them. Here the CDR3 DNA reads TGTGCCAGCAGTTTAGCGGGGGGGCCCTCCTACAATGAGCAGTTCTTC. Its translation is CASSLAGGPSYNEQFF.

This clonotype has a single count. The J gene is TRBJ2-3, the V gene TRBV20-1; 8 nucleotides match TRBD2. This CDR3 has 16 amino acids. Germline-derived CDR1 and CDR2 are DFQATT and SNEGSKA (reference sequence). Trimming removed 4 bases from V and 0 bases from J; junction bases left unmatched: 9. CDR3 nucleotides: TGCAGTGCTACACCGGGACTAGGCGGTAGCACAGATACGCAGTATTTT. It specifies CSATPGLGGSTDTQYF.

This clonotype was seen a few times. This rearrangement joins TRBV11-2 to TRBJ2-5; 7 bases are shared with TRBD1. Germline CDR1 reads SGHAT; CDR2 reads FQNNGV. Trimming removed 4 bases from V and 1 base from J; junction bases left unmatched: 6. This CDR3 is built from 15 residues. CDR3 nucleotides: TGTGCCAGCAGCTCCTACCGGGACAGCCAAGAGACCCAGTACTTC. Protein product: CASSSYRDSQETQYF.

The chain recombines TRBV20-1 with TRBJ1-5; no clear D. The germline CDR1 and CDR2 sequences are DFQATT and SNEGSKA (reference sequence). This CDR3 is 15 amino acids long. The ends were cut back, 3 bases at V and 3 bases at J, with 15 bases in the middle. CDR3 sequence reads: CSASQSGAINQPQHF. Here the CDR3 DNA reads TGCAGTGCTAGTCAATCAGGCGCTATCAATCAGCCCCAGCATTTT.

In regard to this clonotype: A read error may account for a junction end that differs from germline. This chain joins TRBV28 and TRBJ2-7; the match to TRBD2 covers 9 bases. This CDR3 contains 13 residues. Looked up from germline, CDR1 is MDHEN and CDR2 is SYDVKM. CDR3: CASSLVSGGLINF. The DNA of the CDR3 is TGTGCCAGCAGTTTAGTTAGCGGGGGCCTAATTAACTTC.

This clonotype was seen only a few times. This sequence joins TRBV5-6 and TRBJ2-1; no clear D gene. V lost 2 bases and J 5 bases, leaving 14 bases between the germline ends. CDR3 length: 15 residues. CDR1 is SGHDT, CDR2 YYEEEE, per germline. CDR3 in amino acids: CASSFTVLTHNEQFF. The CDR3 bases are TGTGCCAGCAGCTTTACGGTTCTCACCCACAATGAGCAGTTCTTC. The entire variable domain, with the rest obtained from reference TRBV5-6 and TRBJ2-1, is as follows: DAGVTQSPTHLIKTRGQQVTLRCSPKSGHDTVSWYQQALGQGPQFIFQYYEEEERQRGNFPDRFSGHQFPNYSSELNVNALLLGDSALYLCASSFTVLTHNEQFFGPGTRLTVL.

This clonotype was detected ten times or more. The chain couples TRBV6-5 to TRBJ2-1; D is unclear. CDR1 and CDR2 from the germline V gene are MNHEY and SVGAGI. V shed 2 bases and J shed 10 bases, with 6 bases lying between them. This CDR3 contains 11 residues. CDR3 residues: CASSYVGEQFF. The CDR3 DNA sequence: TGTGCCAGCAGTTACGTGGGAGAGCAGTTCTTC.

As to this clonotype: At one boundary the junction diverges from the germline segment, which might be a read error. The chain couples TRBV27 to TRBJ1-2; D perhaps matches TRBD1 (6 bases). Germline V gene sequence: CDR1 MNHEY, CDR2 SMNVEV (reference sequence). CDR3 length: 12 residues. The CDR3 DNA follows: TGTGCCAGCGGTTTAAGGGGGTACGGCTACACCTTC. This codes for CASGLRGYGYTF.

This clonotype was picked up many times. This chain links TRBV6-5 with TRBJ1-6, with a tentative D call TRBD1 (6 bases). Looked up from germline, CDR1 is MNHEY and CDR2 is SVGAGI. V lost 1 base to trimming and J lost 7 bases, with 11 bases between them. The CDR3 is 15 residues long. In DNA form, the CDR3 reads TGTGCCAGCAGTTACTTCGAGACAGGAAATTCACCCCTCCACTTT. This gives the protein CASSYFETGNSPLHF.

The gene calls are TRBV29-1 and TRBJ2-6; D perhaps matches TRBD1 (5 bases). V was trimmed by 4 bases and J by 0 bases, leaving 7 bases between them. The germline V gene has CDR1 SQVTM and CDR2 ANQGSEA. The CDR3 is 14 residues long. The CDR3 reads CSVGDSSGANVLTF. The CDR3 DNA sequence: TGCAGCGTTGGTGACAGCTCTGGGGCCAACGTCCTGACTTTC. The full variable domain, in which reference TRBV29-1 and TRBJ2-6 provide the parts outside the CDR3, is SAVISQKPSRDICQRGTSLTIQCQVDSQVTMMFWYRQQPGQSLTLIATANQGSEATYESGFVIDKFPISRPNLTFSTLTVSNMSPEDSSIYLCSVGDSSGANVLTFGAGSRLTVL.

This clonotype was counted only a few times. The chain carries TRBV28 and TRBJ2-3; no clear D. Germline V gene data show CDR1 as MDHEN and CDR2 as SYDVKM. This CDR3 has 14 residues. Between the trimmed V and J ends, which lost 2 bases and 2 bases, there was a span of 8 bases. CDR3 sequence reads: CASSLGVTTDTQYF. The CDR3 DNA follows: TGTGCCAGCAGTTTAGGCGTAACCACAGATACGCAGTATTTT.

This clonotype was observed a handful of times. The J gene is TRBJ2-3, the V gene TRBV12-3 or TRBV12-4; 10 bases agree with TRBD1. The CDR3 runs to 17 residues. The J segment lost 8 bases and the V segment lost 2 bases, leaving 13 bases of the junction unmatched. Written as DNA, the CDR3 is TGTGCCAGCAGTTTACTTGGCTCGGGACAGGGGTATGGTACGCAGTATTTT. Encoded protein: CASSLLGSGQGYGTQYF.

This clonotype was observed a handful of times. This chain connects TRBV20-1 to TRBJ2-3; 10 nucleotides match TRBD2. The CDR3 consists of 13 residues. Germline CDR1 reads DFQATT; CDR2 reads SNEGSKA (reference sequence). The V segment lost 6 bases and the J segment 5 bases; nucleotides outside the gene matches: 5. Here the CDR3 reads CSATAGGRDTQYF. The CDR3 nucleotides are TGCAGTGCCACAGCGGGGGGGCGAGATACGCAGTATTTT.

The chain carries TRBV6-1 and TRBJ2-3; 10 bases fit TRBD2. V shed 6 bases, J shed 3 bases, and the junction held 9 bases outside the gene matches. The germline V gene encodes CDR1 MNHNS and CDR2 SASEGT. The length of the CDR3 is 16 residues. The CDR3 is CASRGLAGAWTDTQYF. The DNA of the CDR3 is TGTGCCAGCAGAGGGCTAGCGGGGGCGTGGACAGATACGCAGTATTTT.

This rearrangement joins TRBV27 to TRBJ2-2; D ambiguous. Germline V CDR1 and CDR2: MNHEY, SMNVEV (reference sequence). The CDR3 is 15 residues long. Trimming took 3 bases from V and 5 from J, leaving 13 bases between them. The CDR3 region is CASSLEQPRTGELFF. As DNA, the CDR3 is TGTGCCAGCAGTTTGGAACAGCCGAGGACCGGGGAGCTGTTTTTT.

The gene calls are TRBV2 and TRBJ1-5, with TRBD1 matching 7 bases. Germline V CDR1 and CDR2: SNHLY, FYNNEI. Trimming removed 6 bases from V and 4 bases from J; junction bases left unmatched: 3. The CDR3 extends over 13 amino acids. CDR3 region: CASRGQRNQPQHF. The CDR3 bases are TGTGCCAGCAGGGGACAGCGAAATCAGCCCCAGCATTTT. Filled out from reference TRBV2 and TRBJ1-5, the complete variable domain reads EPEVTQTPSHQVTQMGQEVILRCVPISNHLYFYWYRQILGQKVEFLVSFYNNEISEKSEIFDDQFSVERPDGSNFTLKIRSTKLEDSAMYFCASRGQRNQPQHFGDGTRLSIL.

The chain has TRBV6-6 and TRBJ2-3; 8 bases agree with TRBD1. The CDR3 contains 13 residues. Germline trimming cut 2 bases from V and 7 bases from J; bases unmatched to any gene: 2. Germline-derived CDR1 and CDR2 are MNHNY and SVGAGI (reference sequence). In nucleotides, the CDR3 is TGTGCCAGCAGTTACGCAGGGGGCTATACGCAGTATTTT. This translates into CASSYAGGYTQYF.

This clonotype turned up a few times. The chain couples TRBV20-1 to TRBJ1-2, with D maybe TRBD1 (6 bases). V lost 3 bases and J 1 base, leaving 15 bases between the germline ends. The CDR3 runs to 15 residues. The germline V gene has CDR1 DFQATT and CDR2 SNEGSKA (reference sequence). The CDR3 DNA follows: TGCAGTGCTAGGCGACCGGGACACGATAACTATGGCTACACCTTC. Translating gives CSARRPGHDNYGYTF.